This TCR beta chain was documented in a study of cytomegalovirus exposure and HLA in healthy donors. Study-wide points: Cytomegalovirus-associated status was assigned to approximately 160 TCR beta chains. Confirmation in vitro established that three CMV-associated chains were specific for CMV antigens. According to an earlier analysis, most TCR beta V segments yielded productive rearrangements about 90% or about 30% of the time.

Trimming shortened V by 8 bases and J by 8 bases, and 15 bases separated the two germline ends. Germline assignment: CDR1 MNHEY and CDR2 SMNVEV (reference sequence). The CDR3 totals 13 residues. PCR used 60 Vbeta primers and 13 Jbeta primers. Sequencing used immunoSEQ multiplex PCR; TCRdb keeps in-frame clones, though not all of them. The sample carries more than 95,000 clones, approximately 74% recorded once. Comment on this clone: Its antigen is currently unknown.

The source is a man aged 35 to 55 in good health and CMV-seropositive. The gene calls are TRBV27 and TRBJ1-4; D may be TRBD1 (5 bases). Sequencing input: PBMCs. DNA for the CDR3: TGTGCCAGCCTAGGGCAGGGTAGCGAAAAACTGTTTTTT. As protein: CASLGQGSEKLFF. The full variable domain, in which reference TRBV27 and TRBJ1-4 provide the parts outside the CDR3, is EAQVTQNPRYLITVTGKKLTVTCSQNMNHEYMSWYRQDPGLGLRQIYYSMNVEVTDKGDVPEGYKVSRKEKRNFPLILESPSPNQTSLYFCASLGQGSEKLFFGSGTQLSVL.